Following are 26 T cell receptor beta chains from one sample sequenced in a study of human T cells and chemical hapten exposure. From the RACE reads, TCRdb called clonotypes with MiXCR, one entry per CDR3 protein. Altogether fewer than 400,000 distinct CDR3 sequences are present, around 7% being singletons, with the ten largest covering less than 10%. Time point: patch test 1, 2 weeks after DPC sensitization. This sample's treatment: therapeutic diphenylcyclopropenone sensitization with weekly scalp DPC. The sample consisted of whole blood, taken in connection with sensitization to the hapten diphenylcyclopropenone (DPC). The receptors stem from a woman younger than 30 with alopecia areata. Some clones in this sample may be carry-over from other donors' samples.

The chain combines TRBV2 with TRBJ1-1; TRBD1 matches 7 bases. V lost 4 bases to trimming and J lost 4 bases; unmatched junction nucleotides: 3. CDR1 and CDR2 from the germline V gene are SNHLY and FYNNEI. The CDR3 loop spans 13 amino acids. The CDR3 reads CASSGDSFTEAFF. Here the CDR3 DNA reads TGTGCCAGCAGTGGGGACAGTTTCACTGAAGCTTTCTTT.

This clonotype was counted a few times. The rearrangement joins TRBV25-1 to TRBJ2-7; a weak D match, TRBD1 (6 bases). The CDR3 has 13 amino acids. V lost 5 bases and J lost 3, with 11 bases in between. Germline V gene data show CDR1 as MGHDK and CDR2 as SYGVNS. The CDR3 protein is CASSLGALYEQYF. Written as DNA, the CDR3 is TGTGCCAGCAGTCTGGGGGCCCTCTACGAGCAGTACTTC.

In this sample, this clonotype turned up a few times. The rearrangement uses TRBV10-3 and TRBJ1-5, with 9 positions matching TRBD1. The CDR3 spans 13 residues. The V gene's germline CDR1 is ENHRY and CDR2 SYGVKD. V shed 10 bases and J 1 base; nucleotides not matched to a gene: 2. DNA of the CDR3: TGTGCCACACAGGGGGCGAGCAATCAGCCCCAGCATTTT. Protein sequence: CATQGASNQPQHF.

The chain has TRBV11-1 and TRBJ2-5; D may match TRBD1 or TRBD2 (5 bases each). This CDR3 is built from 15 residues. Between the trimmed V and J ends, which lost 5 bases and 4 bases, there was a span of 17 bases. Germline CDR1 and CDR2: SGHAT and FQDESV (reference sequence). This chain's CDR3 is CASSPGPILGETQYF. DNA of the CDR3: TGTGCCAGCAGCCCGGGACCGATCCTCGGAGAGACCCAGTACTTC.

The chain uses TRBV29-1 and TRBJ1-5; D is uncertain. Germline CDR1 and CDR2: SQVTM and ANQGSEA. CDR3 size: 14 residues. The V end was cut by 4 bases, the J end by 5 bases, with 15 bases between. CDR3 coding DNA: TGCAGCGTTGTTCCGGGGAATAAGGATCAGCCCCAGCATTTT. Translated: CSVVPGNKDQPQHF.

This clonotype has a count of ten or more. This chain connects TRBV5-4 to TRBJ1-4; D may be TRBD1 (5 bases). Deletions cut 0 bases from V and 6 bases from J, with 6 bases between. Germline CDR1 reads SGHNT; CDR2 reads YYREEE (reference sequence). This CDR3 has 13 residues. The CDR3 DNA follows: TGTGCCAGCAGCTTGGAGGGGTATGAAAAACTGTTTTTT. Its translation: CASSLEGYEKLFF.

This clonotype was seen at least ten times. The chain carries TRBV29-1 and TRBJ1-2, with 9 bases identical to TRBD1. The CDR3 extends over 11 amino acids. Looked up from germline, CDR1 is SQVTM and CDR2 is ANQGSEA. Unmatched junction bases numbered 1, after V lost 7 bases and J lost 4 bases. The chain's CDR3 is CSATGGYGYTF. The CDR3 coding sequence is TGCAGCGCGACAGGGGGCTATGGCTACACCTTC.

This clonotype was observed a few times. This chain links TRBV9 with TRBJ1-3; D remains ambiguous. Germline assignment: CDR1 SGDLS and CDR2 YYNGEE. The V end was cut by 4 bases, the J end by 0 bases, with 11 bases between. The CDR3 has 15 residues. This CDR3 is CASSPYSSSGNTIYF. The CDR3 nucleotides read TGTGCCAGCAGCCCATACTCGTCCTCTGGAAACACCATATATTTT.

There are many counts of this clonotype. The chain links TRBV25-1 to TRBJ1-2; D may be TRBD1 (6 bases). Per the germline V gene, CDR1 is MGHDK and CDR2 is SYGVNS. Trimming removed 7 bases at V and 4 bases at J, with 10 bases between. CDR3 length: 12 residues. The chain's CDR3 is CASTRQVYGYTF. Here the CDR3 DNA reads TGTGCCAGCACTAGACAGGTCTATGGCTACACCTTC.

The chain links TRBV6-2 or TRBV6-3 to TRBJ1-1; the D is unclear. V shed 2 bases and J shed 5 bases, with 9 bases lying between them. The CDR3 is made up of 13 amino acids. CDR1 and CDR2 from the germline V gene are MNHEY and SVGEGT. CDR3 in amino acids: CASSYNGETEAFF. The CDR3 DNA sequence: TGTGCCAGCAGTTACAATGGGGAAACTGAAGCTTTCTTT.

The rearrangement uses TRBV28 and TRBJ2-1; D is undetermined. The CDR3 consists of 16 residues. The germline V and J ends were trimmed by 5 bases and 0 bases, with 14 bases remaining between them. Germline assignment: CDR1 MDHEN and CDR2 SYDVKM. This chain's CDR3 is CASSTPRASSYNEQFF. CDR3 DNA: TGTGCCAGCAGTACACCTAGGGCGAGCTCCTACAATGAGCAGTTCTTC.

In this sample, this clonotype turned up a few times. The CDR3 DNA follows: TGTGCCAGCAGCCTTACTGGGAGGGGAAATCAGCCCCAGCATTTT. Translation: CASSLTGRGNQPQHF. The chain has TRBV5-6 and TRBJ1-5; D may be TRBD1 (5 bases). This CDR3 comprises 15 residues. Trimming removed 4 bases from V and 4 bases from J, with 15 bases in between. Per germline, CDR1 SGHDT and CDR2 YYEEEE.

The chain links TRBV6-5 to TRBJ2-1; D may match TRBD1 or TRBD2 (6 bases each). Trimming took 6 bases from V and 5 from J, leaving 20 bases between them. The CDR3 runs to 16 residues. CDR1 is MNHEY and CDR2 is SVGAGI in the germline V gene. CDR3 sequence reads: CASSRIEGGLDNEQFF. CDR3 nucleotides: TGTGCCAGCAGCCGGATTGAGGGGGGCTTAGACAATGAGCAGTTCTTC.

The chain employs TRBV12-3 or TRBV12-4 and TRBJ1-4; no firm D call. The CDR3 contains 14 residues. V lost 6 bases, J lost 5 bases, and 13 bases lay in between. The CDR3 loop reads CASSPNQLNEKLFF. CDR3 nucleotide sequence: TGTGCCAGCAGCCCCAACCAGCTAAATGAAAAACTGTTTTTT.

The chain links TRBV18 to TRBJ1-4; a possible D gene is TRBD1 (6 bases). Germline V gene lookup returns CDR1 KGHSH and CDR2 LQKENI. This CDR3 contains 15 residues. V gave up 0 bases and J gave up 5 bases, with 10 bases separating them. In nucleotides, the CDR3 is TGTGCCAGCTCACCACCCGGACAGTTCAATGAAAAACTGTTTTTT. It codes for CASSPPGQFNEKLFF.

In this sample, this clonotype turned up many times. The rearrangement links TRBV28 to TRBJ2-7; no firm D call. There are 11 residues in the CDR3. Trimming removed 8 bases from V and 4 bases from J, with 9 bases in between. Germline values: CDR1 MDHEN, CDR2 SYDVKM. The CDR3 DNA sequence: TGTGCCAGCGGCCTTCAGTACGAGCAGTACTTC. Residues: CASGLQYEQYF.

The gene calls are TRBV6-2 or TRBV6-3 and TRBJ2-1, with 11 bases that match TRBD2. Germline-derived CDR1 and CDR2 are MNHEY and SVGEGT. J was trimmed by 5 bases and V by 6 bases; bases with no gene match: 9. This CDR3 spans 16 amino acids. The CDR3 sequence: CASRSPLAGDDNEQFF. DNA for the CDR3: TGTGCCAGCAGATCTCCACTAGCGGGGGATGACAATGAGCAGTTCTTC.

This clonotype appeared once. The gene calls are TRBV4-2 and TRBJ2-6; a possible D gene is TRBD2 (5 bases). The CDR3 runs 15 residues. Trimming removed 1 base from V and 3 bases from J, with 7 bases in between. In germline, CDR1 is LGHNA, CDR2 YNFKEQ. DNA of the CDR3: TGTGCCAGCAGCCAAGCGGGGTTTGGGGCCAACGTCCTGACTTTC. It yields the protein CASSQAGFGANVLTF.

This clonotype was seen repeatedly, ten times or more. This chain connects TRBV3-1 to TRBJ2-5; D may be TRBD1 (5 bases). The CDR3 is 15 amino acids. CDR1 is LGHDT and CDR2 is YNNKEL in the germline V gene (reference sequence). Trimming left V 0 bases short and J 2 bases short, with 10 bases between. The CDR3 sequence is CASSQDRVLQETQYF. As DNA, the CDR3 is TGTGCCAGCAGCCAAGACAGGGTCTTACAAGAGACCCAGTACTTC.

The chain couples TRBV4-2 to TRBJ1-4; no clear D gene. Germline V lookup: CDR1 LGHNA, CDR2 YNFKEQ. The CDR3 runs to 15 residues. Trimming shortened V by 3 bases and J by 2 bases, and 10 bases separated the two germline ends. Here the CDR3 DNA reads TGTGCCAGCAGCCAGTCCCCCTTTACTAATGAAAAACTGTTTTTT. It specifies CASSQSPFTNEKLFF.

This clonotype was detected ten times or more. The chain is built from TRBV6-6 and TRBJ2-7; D is uncertain. This CDR3 spans 14 amino acids. CDR1 MNHNY and CDR2 SVGAGI come from the germline V gene (reference sequence). The V end lost 5 bases, the J end lost 3 bases, and 14 bases lay between the germline ends. The DNA of the CDR3 is TGTGCCAGCAGTGGGTCCCGGAGTCGCTACGAGCAGTACTTC. Protein sequence: CASSGSRSRYEQYF.

This clonotype was recorded a few times. The chain is built from TRBV11-2 and TRBJ2-3; 7 nucleotides line up with TRBD2. The J segment lost 7 bases and the V segment lost 2 bases, leaving 9 bases of the junction unmatched. Germline V CDR1 and CDR2: SGHAT, FQNNGV. The CDR3 is 15 residues long. The CDR3 DNA follows: TGTGCCAGCAGCTTATGGACTAGGGGCGGGAATACGCAGTATTTT. Translation: CASSLWTRGGNTQYF.

This clonotype was found many times. J is TRBJ2-3 and V is TRBV20-1; the D gene could be TRBD1 or TRBD2 (5 bases each). The CDR3 length is 14 residues. Trimming removed 0 bases from V and 4 bases from J, with 11 bases in between. The germline V gene encodes CDR1 DFQATT and CDR2 SNEGSKA (reference sequence). CDR3 sequence (DNA): TGCAGTGCTAGAGATCCTCAGGGACCAGATACGCAGTATTTT. Its translation is CSARDPQGPDTQYF.

This clonotype was observed a handful of times. The genes are TRBV12-3 or TRBV12-4 and TRBJ2-7, with 10 bases aligning to TRBD1. Trimming at V came to 3 bases and at J to 3 bases, leaving 2 bases not matched to a gene. This CDR3 is 14 amino acids long. CDR3 in amino acids: CASSFGQGGYEQYF. The DNA of the CDR3 is TGTGCCAGCAGTTTCGGACAGGGGGGCTACGAGCAGTACTTC.

This chain connects TRBV15 to TRBJ2-3, with TRBD1 matching 8 bases. CDR3 length equals 13 residues. Germline CDR1 reads LNHNV; CDR2 reads YYDKDF (reference sequence). Trimming cost V 9 bases and J 2 bases; bases outside gene matches: 4. As DNA, the CDR3 is TGTGCCACTTCGGACAGGGCCACAGATACGCAGTATTTT. It translates to CATSDRATDTQYF. The whole variable domain, remainder taken from reference TRBV15 and TRBJ2-3, is DAMVIQNPRYQVTQFGKPVTLSCSQTLNHNVMYWYQQKSSQAPKLLFHYYDKDFNNEADTPDNFQSRRPNTSFCFLDIRSPGLGDTAMYLCATSDRATDTQYFGPGTRLTVL.

This clonotype was seen a handful of times. The rearrangement links TRBV2 to TRBJ2-2, with no clear D. Trimming took off 2 bases at V and 3 bases at J, with 10 bases between the two ends. The CDR3 sequence is 15 residues long. Germline CDR1 reads SNHLY; CDR2 reads FYNNEI. CDR3 sequence: CASSEQNPDTGELFF. The CDR3 region has the DNA TGTGCCAGCAGTGAACAGAATCCGGACACCGGGGAGCTGTTTTTT. Full variable domain (remainder filled in from reference TRBV2 and TRBJ2-2): EPEVTQTPSHQVTQMGQEVILRCVPISNHLYFYWYRQILGQKVEFLVSFYNNEISEKSEIFDDQFSVERPDGSNFTLKIRSTKLEDSAMYFCASSEQNPDTGELFFGEGSRLTVL.